This T cell receptor (beta chain) was documented in a study of blood T cell repertoires in COVID-19. Turning to the study itself: The United States, Italy and Spain were the sources of the acute and convalescent COVID-19 samples. Sample material is recorded as cDNA or gDNA derived from T cells, B-cell-depleted T cells, or PBMCs.

Per the original methods: Amplification of reference gene primers was used by the study to estimate nucleated cell counts. Profiled with immunoSEQ multiplex PCR; TCRdb holds only in-frame clones, not every one. The V and J calls and clone size were taken over from that table, and D and trimming were inferred from the DNA. The sample holds 75,000 or so clones, 88% seen once. CDR1 and CDR2 from the germline V gene are MNHEY and SVGAGI. CDR3 length: 15 residues. Trimming took 6 bases from V and 0 from J, leaving 12 bases between them. The sequence derives from a man in his 70s with acute or convalescent COVID-19. Sequenced input: peripheral blood. The chain carries TRBV6-5 and TRBJ1-3, with D perhaps matching TRBD1 (5 bases). The DNA of the CDR3 is TGTGCCAGCAGCCCCGGGGGTAGCTCTGGAAACACCATATATTTT. Protein sequence: CASSPGGSSGNTIYF.